This T cell receptor (beta chain) was identified during a study of T-cell memory formation after mild COVID-19. V lost 5 bases to trimming and J lost 2 bases, with 9 bases between them. Per germline, CDR1 KGHDR and CDR2 SFDVKD. The CDR3 length is 13 residues. 5'RACE primed at constant segments yielded TCR alpha and TCR beta cDNA libraries bearing sample barcodes and UMIs. TCRdb reanalysed the 5' RACE reads using MiXCR and keeps one entry per CDR3 protein. This table has 170,000 or so distinct CDR3 sequences, around 21% appearing once. This TCR was recovered from an adult woman who had mild COVID-19 (a few samples of this study predate the infection). Cell type and time point are not known. The specimen was PBMCs or a T cell subset sorted from them (not recorded which). This chain links TRBV24-1 with TRBJ2-7, with D maybe TRBD2 (6 bases). In DNA form, the CDR3 reads TGTGCCACCAGTGGGTCGGGGGCCTACGAGCAGTACTTC. It specifies CATSGSGAYEQYF.